This note documents a single T cell receptor beta chain sequence. The antigen it binds to is not known. No per-base quality is available; no much larger clone lies one base away. The germline V gene provides CDR1 SGHAT and CDR2 FQNNGV. From the cysteine up to the phenylalanine, the CDR3 has a length of 15 residues. CDR3 DNA is the only sequence kept; it has 45 bases, read in frame from the first base. Relative to germline, V is missing 0 bases and J is missing 3 bases, with 2 bases of the junction outside any gene match. The sample is drawn from a study of blood T cells in healthy people across ages (dated by TCRdb to about 2015). For the wider study: In model experiments, template switching captured roughly one uniquely barcoded TCR beta cDNA molecule for every two T cells. To avoid experimental bias, donors of different ages were randomly spread across the sequencing lanes. For two donors (one aged 18 to 29 and one aged 80 or older), the study analyzed two additional independent replicas of 1 million unique cDNA reads from the same blood draw. The study measured age-related changes in TCR beta repertoire diversity using deep sequencing normalized with unique cDNA molecular identifiers. Donors were grouped into four age groups: young (average approximately 15 years), middle-aged (around 39), aged (around 62) and long-lived (over 80).

Here is what the overall study found, with its caveats: Because donor CMV infection status was unknown, age-related changes in expanded clonotypes were potentially confounded. Because profiling used bulk unsorted PBMCs, naive and antigen-experienced compartments could not be compared conclusively. Compared with the aged group, the long-lived group had more naive CD4+ T cells, fewer expanded clones and increased TCR diversity, a pattern suggesting age selection. Estimates of total diversity based on one million sequenced T cells were considered lower bounds and underestimates. As age increased, observed TCR beta diversity per million T cells dropped in a roughly linear way, and a significant reduction was already evident by age about 40. Observed TCR beta diversity correlated strongly with the percentage of naive T cells measured by flow cytometry.

The 39 donors, aged about 6 to 95 years, were systemically healthy Caucasian individuals from Russia. Around 10 milliliters of peripheral blood were drawn from each donor into EDTA-treated Vacutainer tubes. Ficoll-Paque density-gradient centrifugation was used to isolate PBMCs, with at least 6 million per sample. Trizol reagent was used to extract total RNA from the PBMCs, yielding at least 5 micrograms per sample. The percentages of naive CD45RAhigh/CD27high T cells were determined by flow cytometry on a PBMC aliquot from every donor. The method was 5' RACE. Instrument used: Illumina HiSeq 2500. A second PCR of about 6 to 12 cycles was performed with a sample-barcoded 5' primer and a J-beta primer mix. Each TCR beta cDNA molecule received a unique molecular identifier from a template-switch 5' adaptor carrying 12 random nucleotides. Each sample yielded at least 2.5 million CDR3-containing paired-end reads. All of the RNA was converted into first-strand cDNA using the Mint cDNA synthesis kit, with a TRBC-specific oligonucleotide serving as the primer. All cDNA was treated with uracil-DNA glycosylase and then went through a first 18-cycle PCR with the universal primers M1SS and BC2_uni_R. The published analysis was carried out like this. Each sample was normalized by randomly selecting 1 million high-quality reads, each carrying a distinct molecular identifier. Reads with shared molecular identifiers were discarded instead of being binned into consensus sequences. MiTCR, run with a Q25 quality threshold and the strictest error-elimination algorithm, handled CDR3 identification, clonotype clustering and error correction. Lower-bound total TCR beta diversity was estimated with a nonparametric unseen species model using Euler transformation. Through fastp at Q25 and MiXCR, TCRdb rebuilt clones from the public reads, retaining in-frame beta chains. All rows with the same CDR3 protein become a single entry with the most common DNA and genes. Here the V and J calls rest on TCRdb's processing, not on the authors' analysis. The table for this sample lists hundreds of thousands of distinct CDR3 sequences; about 37% of them were counted only once. 13% of the sample is held by the ten biggest clonotypes.

The clonotype was recovered from a man aged 18 to 30 in good health. Sequenced material: blood. The rearrangement joined TRBV11-2 to TRBJ2-1; TRBD2 lines up with 7 middle nucleotides. Here the CDR3 is given as CASSLERDYYNEQFF. The DNA reads TGTGCCAGCAGCTTAGAGAGGGACTACTACAATGAGCAGTTCTTC.